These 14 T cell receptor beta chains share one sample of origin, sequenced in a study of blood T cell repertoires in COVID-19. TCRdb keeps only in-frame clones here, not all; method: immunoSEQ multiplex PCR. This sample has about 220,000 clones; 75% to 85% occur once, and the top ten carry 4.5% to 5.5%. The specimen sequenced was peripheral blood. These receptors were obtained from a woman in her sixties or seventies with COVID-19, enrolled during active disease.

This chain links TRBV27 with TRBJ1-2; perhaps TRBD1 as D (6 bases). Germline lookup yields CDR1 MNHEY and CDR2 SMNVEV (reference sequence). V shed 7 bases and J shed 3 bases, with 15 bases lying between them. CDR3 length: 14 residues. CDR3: CASNTRAGDYGYTF. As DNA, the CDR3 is TGTGCCAGCAACACACGCGCAGGGGACTATGGCTACACCTTC.

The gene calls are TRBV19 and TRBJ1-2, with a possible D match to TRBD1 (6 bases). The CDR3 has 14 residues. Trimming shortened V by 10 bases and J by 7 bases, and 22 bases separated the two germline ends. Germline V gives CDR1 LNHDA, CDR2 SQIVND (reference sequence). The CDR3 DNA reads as TGTGCCACTGGGGGCAACTTCGGACCGCGTGGCTACACCTTC. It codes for CATGGNFGPRGYTF. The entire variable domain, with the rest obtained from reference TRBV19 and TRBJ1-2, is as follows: DGGITQSPKYLFRKEGQNVTLSCEQNLNHDAMYWYRQDPGQGLRLIYYSQIVNDFQKGDIAEGYSVSREKKESFPLTVTSAQKNPTAFYLCATGGNFGPRGYTFGSGTRLTVV.

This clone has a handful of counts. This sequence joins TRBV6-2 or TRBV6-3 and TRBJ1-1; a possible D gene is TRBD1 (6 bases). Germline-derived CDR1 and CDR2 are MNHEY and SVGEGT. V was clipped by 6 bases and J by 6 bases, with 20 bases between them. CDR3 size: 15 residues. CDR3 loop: CASSPGLRGTPEAFF. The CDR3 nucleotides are TGTGCCAGCAGCCCCGGACTGCGAGGGACACCTGAAGCTTTCTTT.

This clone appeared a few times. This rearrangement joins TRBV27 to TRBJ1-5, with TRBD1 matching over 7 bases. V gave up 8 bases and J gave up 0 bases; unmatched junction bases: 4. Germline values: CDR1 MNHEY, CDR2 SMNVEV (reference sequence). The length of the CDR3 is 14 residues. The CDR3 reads CASGTDYSNQPQHF. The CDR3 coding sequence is TGTGCCAGCGGGACAGATTATAGCAATCAGCCCCAGCATTTT.

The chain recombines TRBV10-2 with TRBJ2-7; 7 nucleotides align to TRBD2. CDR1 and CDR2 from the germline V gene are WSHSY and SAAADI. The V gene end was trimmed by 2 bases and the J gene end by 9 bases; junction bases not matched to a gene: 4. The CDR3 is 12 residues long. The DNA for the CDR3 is TGCGCCAGCAGTGAGGGGGGGGAGTGGCAGTACTTC. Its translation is CASSEGGEWQYF.

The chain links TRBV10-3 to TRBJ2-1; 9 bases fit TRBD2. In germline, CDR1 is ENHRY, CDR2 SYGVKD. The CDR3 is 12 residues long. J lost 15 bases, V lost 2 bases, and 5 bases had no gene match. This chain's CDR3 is CAISEVSGSPFF. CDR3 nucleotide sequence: TGTGCCATCAGTGAGGTTAGCGGGAGTCCGTTCTTC.

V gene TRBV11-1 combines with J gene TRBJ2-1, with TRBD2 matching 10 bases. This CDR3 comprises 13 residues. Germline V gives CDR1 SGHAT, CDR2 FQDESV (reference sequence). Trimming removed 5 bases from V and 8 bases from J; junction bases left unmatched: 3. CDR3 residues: CASSRGLADEQFF. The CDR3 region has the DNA TGTGCCAGCAGCAGAGGACTAGCGGATGAGCAGTTCTTC.

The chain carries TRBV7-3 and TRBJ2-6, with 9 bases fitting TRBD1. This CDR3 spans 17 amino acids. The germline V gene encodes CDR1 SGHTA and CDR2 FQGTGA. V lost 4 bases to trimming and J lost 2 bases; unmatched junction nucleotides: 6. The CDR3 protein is CASSSTGGVAGANVLTF. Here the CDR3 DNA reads TGTGCCAGCAGCTCGACAGGGGGAGTGGCTGGGGCCAACGTCCTGACTTTC. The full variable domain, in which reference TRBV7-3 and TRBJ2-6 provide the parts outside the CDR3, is GAGVSQTPSNKVTEKGKYVELRCDPISGHTALYWYRQSLGQGPEFLIYFQGTGAADDSGLPNDRFFAVRPEGSVSTLKIQRTERGDSAVYLCASSSTGGVAGANVLTFGAGSRLTVL.

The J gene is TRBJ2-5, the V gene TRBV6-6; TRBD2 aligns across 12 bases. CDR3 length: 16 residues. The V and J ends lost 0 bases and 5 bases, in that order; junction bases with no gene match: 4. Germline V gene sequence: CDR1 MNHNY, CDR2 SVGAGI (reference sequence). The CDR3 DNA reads TGTGCCAGCAGTTACTCGACTAGCGGGAGTGGTGAGACCCAGTACTTC. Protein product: CASSYSTSGSGETQYF.

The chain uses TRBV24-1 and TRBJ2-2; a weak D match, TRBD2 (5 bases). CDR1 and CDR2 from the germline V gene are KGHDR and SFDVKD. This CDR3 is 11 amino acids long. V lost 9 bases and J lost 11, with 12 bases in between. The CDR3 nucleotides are TGTGCCACCGAATCGGGGAACGAGCTGTTTTTT. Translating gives CATESGNELFF.

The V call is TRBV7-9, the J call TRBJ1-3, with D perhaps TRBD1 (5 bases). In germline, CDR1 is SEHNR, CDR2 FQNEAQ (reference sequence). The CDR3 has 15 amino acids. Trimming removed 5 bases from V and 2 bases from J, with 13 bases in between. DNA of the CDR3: TGTGCCAGCAGCCCTCAGGGCGGACCTGGAAACACCATATATTTT. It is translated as CASSPQGGPGNTIYF.

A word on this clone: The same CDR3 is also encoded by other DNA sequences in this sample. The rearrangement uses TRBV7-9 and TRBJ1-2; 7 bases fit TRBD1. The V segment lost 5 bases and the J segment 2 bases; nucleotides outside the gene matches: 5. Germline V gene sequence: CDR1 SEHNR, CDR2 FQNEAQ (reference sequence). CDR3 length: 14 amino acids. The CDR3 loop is CASSLGQINYGYTF. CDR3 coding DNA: TGTGCCAGCAGCCTGGGACAGATCAACTATGGCTACACCTTC. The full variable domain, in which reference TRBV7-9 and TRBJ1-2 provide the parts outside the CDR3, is DTGVSQNPRHKITKRGQNVTFRCDPISEHNRLYWYRQTLGQGPEFLTYFQNEAQLEKSRLLSDRFSAERPKGSFSTLEIQRTEQGDSAMYLCASSLGQINYGYTFGSGTRLTVV.

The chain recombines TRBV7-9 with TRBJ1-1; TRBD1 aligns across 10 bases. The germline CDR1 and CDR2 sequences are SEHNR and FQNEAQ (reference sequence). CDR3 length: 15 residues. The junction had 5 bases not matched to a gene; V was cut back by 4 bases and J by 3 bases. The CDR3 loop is CASSYGQGVYTEAFF. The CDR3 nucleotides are TGTGCCAGCAGCTACGGACAGGGGGTGTACACTGAAGCTTTCTTT.

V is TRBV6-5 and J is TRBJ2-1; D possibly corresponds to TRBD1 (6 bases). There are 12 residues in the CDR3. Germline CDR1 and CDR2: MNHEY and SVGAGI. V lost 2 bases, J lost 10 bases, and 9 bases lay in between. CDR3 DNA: TGTGCCAGCAGTTACACCACAGGGGAGCAGTTCTTC. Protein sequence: CASSYTTGEQFF.